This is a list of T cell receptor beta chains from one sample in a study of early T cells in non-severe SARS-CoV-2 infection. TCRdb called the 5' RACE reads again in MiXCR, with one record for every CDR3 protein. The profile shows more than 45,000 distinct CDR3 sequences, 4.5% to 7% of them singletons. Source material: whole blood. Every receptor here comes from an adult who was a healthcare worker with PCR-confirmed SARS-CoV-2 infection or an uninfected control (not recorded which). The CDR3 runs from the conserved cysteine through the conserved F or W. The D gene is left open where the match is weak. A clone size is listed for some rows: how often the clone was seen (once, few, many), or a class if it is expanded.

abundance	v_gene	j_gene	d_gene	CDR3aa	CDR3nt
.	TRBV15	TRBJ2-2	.	CATSPGAKNTGELFF	TGTGCCACCAGCCCCGGGGCTAAGAACACCGGGGAGCTGTTTTTT
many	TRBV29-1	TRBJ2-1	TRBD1	CSVELDRAAEQFF	TGCAGCGTTGAGCTTGACAGGGCGGCTGAGCAGTTCTTC
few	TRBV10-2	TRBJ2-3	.	CASTRGGGPDTQYF	TGCGCCAGCACCCGCGGAGGGGGGCCAGATACGCAGTATTTT
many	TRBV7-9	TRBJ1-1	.	CASRTGLKSEAFF	TGTGCCAGCAGGACAGGCCTAAAGAGTGAAGCTTTCTTT
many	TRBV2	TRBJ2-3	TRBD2	CASTAGRHRTDTQYF	TGTGCCAGCACAGCGGGGAGGCACCGCACAGATACGCAGTATTTT
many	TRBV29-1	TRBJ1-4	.	CSVGQANEKLFF	TGCAGCGTTGGGCAGGCTAATGAAAAACTGTTTTTT
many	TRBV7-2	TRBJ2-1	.	CASSLAGMYNEQFF	TGTGCCAGCAGCTTAGCAGGGATGTACAATGAGCAGTTCTTC
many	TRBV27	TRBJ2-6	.	CASSFVRSGANVLTF	TGTGCCAGCAGTTTCGTTCGGTCTGGGGCCAACGTCCTGACTTTC
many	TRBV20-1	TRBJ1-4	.	CSALRGAEKLFF	TGCAGTGCCCTACGGGGTGCTGAAAAACTGTTTTTT
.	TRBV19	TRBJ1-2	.	CASSIEVGRSYTF	TGTGCCAGTAGTATAGAGGTGGGGAGAAGCTACACCTTC
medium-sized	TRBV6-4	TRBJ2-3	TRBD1	CASSETGGTDTQYF	TGTGCCAGCAGTGAGACAGGGGGCACAGATACGCAGTATTTT
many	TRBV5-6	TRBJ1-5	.	CASSTYTTGNQPQHF	TGTGCCAGCAGCACCTACACGACGGGGAATCAGCCCCAGCATTTT
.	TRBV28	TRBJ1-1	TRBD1	CASSFSSGTGGAFF	TGTGCCAGCAGTTTCTCAAGTGGGACAGGGGGAGCTTTCTTT
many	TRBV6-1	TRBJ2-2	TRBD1	CAIWGPGQENTGELFF	TGTGCCATATGGGGACCGGGACAGGAAAACACCGGGGAGCTGTTTTTT
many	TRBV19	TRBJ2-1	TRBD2	CATQGTSGRAPSYNEQFF	TGTGCCACCCAAGGGACTAGCGGGAGGGCCCCGTCCTACAATGAGCAGTTCTTC
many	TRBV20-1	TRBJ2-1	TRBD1	CSASGLGQGYNEQFF	TGCAGTGCTAGTGGGTTAGGACAGGGGTACAATGAGCAGTTCTTC
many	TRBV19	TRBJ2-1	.	CASSILLDFDNEQFF	TGTGCCAGTAGTATCCTACTAGATTTCGACAATGAGCAGTTCTTC
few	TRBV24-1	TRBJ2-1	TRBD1	CATSDLTGGGSEQFF	TGTGCCACCAGTGATTTGACAGGGGGAGGATCTGAGCAGTTCTTC
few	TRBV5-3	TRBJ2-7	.	CARRTGGLTAYEQYF	TGTGCCAGAAGAACCGGGGGCCTGACCGCCTACGAGCAGTACTTC
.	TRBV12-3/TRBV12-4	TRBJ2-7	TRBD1	CASSSLPGQGGEQYF	TGTGCCAGCAGTTCCCTCCCGGGACAGGGAGGCGAGCAGTACTTC
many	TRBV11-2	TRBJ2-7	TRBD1	CASNLQGYYEQYF	TGTGCCAGCAATCTACAGGGGTACTACGAGCAGTACTTC
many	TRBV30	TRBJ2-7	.	CAWISGAAPYF	TGTGCCTGGATCTCTGGGGCAGCTCCGTACTTC
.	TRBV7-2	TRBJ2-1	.	CASSLTRYDEQFF	TGTGCCAGCAGCTTAACTAGATACGATGAGCAGTTCTTC
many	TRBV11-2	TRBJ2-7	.	CASTPRGGSHEQYF	TGTGCCAGCACCCCGAGGGGGGGCTCGCACGAGCAGTACTTC
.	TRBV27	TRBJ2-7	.	CASRSGHASYEQYF	TGTGCCAGCAGGTCGGGACACGCTTCCTACGAGCAGTACTTC
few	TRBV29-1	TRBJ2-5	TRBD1	CSVARQGDETQYF	TGCAGCGTCGCCCGACAGGGGGACGAGACCCAGTACTTC
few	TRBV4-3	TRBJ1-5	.	CASSQDVNQPQHF	TGCGCCAGCAGCCAAGATGTTAATCAGCCCCAGCATTTT
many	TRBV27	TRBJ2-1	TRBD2	CASSPLAGGTTENNEQFF	TGTGCCAGCAGCCCACTAGCGGGAGGCACAACGGAAAACAATGAGCAGTTCTTC
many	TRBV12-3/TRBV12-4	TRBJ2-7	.	CASSLLQGTEQYF	TGTGCCAGCAGTCTGCTACAGGGTACCGAGCAGTACTTC
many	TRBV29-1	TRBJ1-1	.	CSVAEGANTEAFF	TGCAGCGTTGCAGAAGGGGCCAACACTGAAGCTTTCTTT
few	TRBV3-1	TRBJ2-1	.	CASSQDRPTYNEQFF	TGTGCCAGCAGCCAAGATCGACCGACCTACAATGAGCAGTTCTTC
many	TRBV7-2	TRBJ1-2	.	CASSLGHFGYTF	TGTGCCAGCAGCTTGGGTCACTTTGGCTACACCTTC
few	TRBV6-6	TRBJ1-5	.	CASTKGTSQPQHF	TGTGCCAGCACCAAGGGTACGTCCCAGCCCCAGCATTTT
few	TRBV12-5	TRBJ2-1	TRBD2	CASGLRLAGLTEQFF	TGTGCTAGTGGCCTCCGACTAGCGGGACTCACTGAGCAGTTCTTC
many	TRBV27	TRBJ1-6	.	CASSLSSSYNSPLHF	TGTGCCAGCAGTTTATCTAGCTCCTATAATTCACCCCTCCACTTT
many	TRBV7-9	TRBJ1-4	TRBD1	CASSARQGDGEKLFF	TGTGCCAGCAGCGCGCGACAGGGGGACGGTGAAAAACTGTTTTTT
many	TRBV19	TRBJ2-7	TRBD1	CASGSTGGNEQYF	TGTGCCAGTGGCTCGACAGGGGGCAACGAGCAGTACTTC
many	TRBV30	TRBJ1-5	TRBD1	CAWSARLSQTGRNQPQHF	TGTGCCTGGAGCGCGCGCCTATCCCAGACAGGGAGAAATCAGCCCCAGCATTTT
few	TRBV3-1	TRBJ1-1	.	CASSPIYIPGTEAFF	TGTGCCAGCAGCCCCATCTACATCCCCGGGACTGAAGCTTTCTTT
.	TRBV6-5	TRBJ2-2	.	CASSYLRKTGELFF	TGTGCCAGCAGTTACTTGCGGAAAACCGGGGAGCTGTTTTTT
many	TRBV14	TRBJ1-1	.	CASSTRTPWGLYTEAFF	TGTGCCAGCAGCACCCGGACACCCTGGGGGCTATACACTGAAGCTTTCTTT
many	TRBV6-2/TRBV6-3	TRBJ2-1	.	CASSPFRNEQFF	TGTGCCAGCAGTCCCTTCAGGAATGAGCAGTTCTTC
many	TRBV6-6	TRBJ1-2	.	CASSEGGGYGYTF	TGTGCCAGCAGTGAGGGGGGAGGCTATGGCTACACCTTC
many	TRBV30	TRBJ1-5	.	CAWASAMKLSNQPQHF	TGTGCCTGGGCGTCGGCAATGAAGCTAAGCAATCAGCCCCAGCATTTT
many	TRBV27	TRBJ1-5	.	CASSLSGGNQPQHF	TGTGCCAGCAGTTTATCGGGGGGCAATCAGCCCCAGCATTTT
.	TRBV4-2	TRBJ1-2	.	CASSQEKDWGYGYTF	TGTGCCAGCAGCCAAGAGAAGGACTGGGGGTATGGCTACACCTTC
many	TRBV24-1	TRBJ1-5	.	CATSYNQPQHF	TGTGCCACCAGTTACAATCAGCCCCAGCATTTT
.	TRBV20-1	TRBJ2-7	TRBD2	CSAPITVAGAYEQYF	TGCAGTGCGCCAATCACGGTAGCGGGAGCCTACGAGCAGTACTTC
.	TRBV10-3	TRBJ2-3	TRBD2	CAISESILAGGPGTDTQYF	TGTGCCATCAGTGAGTCGATACTAGCGGGAGGGCCGGGCACAGATACGCAGTATTTT
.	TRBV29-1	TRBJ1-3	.	CSVDLGRPGGNTIYF	TGCAGCGTTGATCTGGGCAGGCCGGGTGGAAACACCATATATTTT
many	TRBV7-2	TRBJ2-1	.	CASSSKRPTNEQFF	TGTGCCAGCAGCTCCAAACGACCCACAAATGAGCAGTTCTTC
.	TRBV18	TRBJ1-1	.	CASSTERDKNTEAFF	TGTGCCAGCTCAACCGAGCGGGACAAGAACACTGAAGCTTTCTTT
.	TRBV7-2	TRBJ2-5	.	CASSSDWGDGSQYF	TGTGCCAGCAGCTCCGACTGGGGGGACGGGAGCCAGTACTTC
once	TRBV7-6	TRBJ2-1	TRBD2	CGSSLSGGDEQFF	TGTGGCAGCAGCTTAAGTGGGGGGGACGAGCAGTTCTTC
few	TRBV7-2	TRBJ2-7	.	CASSLGGTGTYEQYF	TGTGCCAGCAGCTTAGGGGGGACCGGGACCTACGAGCAGTACTTC
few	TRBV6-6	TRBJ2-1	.	CASMSPPPYNEQFF	TGTGCCAGCATGAGCCCCCCCCCCTACAATGAGCAGTTCTTC
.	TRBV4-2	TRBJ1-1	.	CASSQDTVGNTEAFF	TGTGCCAGCAGCCAAGATACGGTAGGGAACACTGAAGCTTTCTTT
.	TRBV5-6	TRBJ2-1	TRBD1	CASSVRDRLQFF	TGTGCCAGCAGCGTCCGGGACAGACTACAGTTCTTC